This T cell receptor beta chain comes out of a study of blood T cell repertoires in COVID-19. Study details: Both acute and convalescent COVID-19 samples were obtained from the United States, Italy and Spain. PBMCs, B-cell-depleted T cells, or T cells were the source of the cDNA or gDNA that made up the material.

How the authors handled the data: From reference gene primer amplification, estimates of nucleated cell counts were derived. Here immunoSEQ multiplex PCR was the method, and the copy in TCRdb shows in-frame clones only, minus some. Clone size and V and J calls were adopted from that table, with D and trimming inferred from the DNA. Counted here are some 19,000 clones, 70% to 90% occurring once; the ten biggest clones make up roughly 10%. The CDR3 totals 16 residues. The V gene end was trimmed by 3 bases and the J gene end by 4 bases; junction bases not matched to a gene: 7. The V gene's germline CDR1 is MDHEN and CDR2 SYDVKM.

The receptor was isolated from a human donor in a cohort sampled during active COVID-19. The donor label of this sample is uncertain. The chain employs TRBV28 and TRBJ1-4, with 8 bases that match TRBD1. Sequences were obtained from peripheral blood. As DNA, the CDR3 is TGTGCCAGCAGTTTGCGGGAAGGACAGGGTAATGAAAAACTGTTTTTT. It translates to CASSLREGQGNEKLFF. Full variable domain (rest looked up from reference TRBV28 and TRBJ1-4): DVKVTQSSRYLVKRTGEKVFLECVQDMDHENMFWYRQDPGLGLRLIYFSYDVKMKEKGDIPEGYSVSREKKERFSLILESASTNQTSMYLCASSLREGQGNEKLFFGSGTQLSVL.